This TCR beta chain comes out of a study of blood T cell repertoires in COVID-19. The CDR3 runs 14 residues. Germline values: CDR1 SNHLY, CDR2 FYNNEI. The junction had 3 bases not matched to a gene; V was cut back by 5 bases and J by 2 bases. For this clone: This same CDR3 is encoded by further DNA sequences in the sample.

Per the original methods: Estimates of nucleated cell counts were drawn from the amplification of reference gene primers. Libraries were prepared by immunoSEQ multiplex PCR; TCRdb keeps only in-frame clonotypes and omits some of them. That table supplies the V and J calls and clone size; D and trimming were determined from the DNA. The repertoire has under 300,000 clones, around three quarters of them found once; the top ten carry around 3.4%. The receptor was derived from a woman of 80 years or more with acute or convalescent COVID-19. The source material was peripheral blood. V and J are TRBV2 and TRBJ1-5, with TRBD1 matching 7 bases. CDR3 DNA sequence: TGTGCCAGCAGTACAGGACAGGGCAATCAGCCCCAGCATTTT. Amino acid sequence: CASSTGQGNQPQHF.